The 27 T cell receptor beta chains in this list originate from one sample, sequenced in a study of T cell repertoires in cytomegalovirus infection (dated by TCRdb to the late 2010s). For sequencing, an Illumina HiSeq 1500 was employed. TCRdb reworked the public reads: Q25 trimming with fastp, MiXCR clone assembly, productive beta chains retained. Rows are unified per CDR3 protein, each entry keeping the most common DNA and genes. The table for this sample lists 450,000 to 600,000 distinct CDR3 sequences; more than 30% of them were counted only once. Roughly 16% of the sample belongs to the ten largest clones. This specimen's treatment or condition label, per the study, means: in vitro stimulation with specific CMV peptide epitopes to enrich CMV-specific T cells. Which antigens these TCRs recognize remains unknown. The specimen was cultured PBMCs, collected from culture after CMV antigen stimulation. These receptors all come from a human donor in good health (CMV status not recorded). Some clones in this sample may be carry-over from other donors' samples.

V gene TRBV27 combines with J gene TRBJ2-3; the D is unclear. CDR3 length equals 16 residues. The V and J ends lost 6 bases and 0 bases respectively, with 16 bases between them. Germline assignment: CDR1 MNHEY and CDR2 SMNVEV (reference sequence). The CDR3 sequence is CASSPQWVSSTDTQYF. The CDR3 region has the DNA TGTGCCAGCAGCCCCCAGTGGGTTTCTAGCACAGATACGCAGTATTTT.

The rearrangement uses TRBV28 and TRBJ2-1, with 12 bases matching TRBD2. In germline, CDR1 is MDHEN, CDR2 SYDVKM. V dropped 8 bases and J dropped 9; count of bases not matched to a gene: 8. The CDR3 sequence is 14 residues long. The CDR3: CASSLTSGSGEQFF. CDR3 nucleotides: TGTGCCAGCTCCCTGACTAGCGGGAGCGGTGAGCAGTTCTTC. The full variable domain, rest sourced from reference TRBV28 and TRBJ2-1, is DVKVTQSSRYLVKRTGEKVFLECVQDMDHENMFWYRQDPGLGLRLIYFSYDVKMKEKGDIPEGYSVSREKKERFSLILESASTNQTSMYLCASSLTSGSGEQFFGPGTRLTVL.

This clonotype was recorded only once. The chain employs TRBV5-6 and TRBJ2-3; D possibly uses TRBD1 or TRBD2 (5 bases each). Per germline, CDR1 SGHDT and CDR2 YYEEEE. The CDR3 extends over 15 amino acids. Trimming pared 0 bases from V and 7 bases from J, leaving 15 bases between. CDR3 sequence reads: CASSLEMGWGYTQYF. CDR3 DNA: TGTGCCAGCAGCTTGGAGATGGGATGGGGGTATACGCAGTATTTT. Combining the CDR3 with reference TRBV5-6 and TRBJ2-3 gives the whole variable domain DAGVTQSPTHLIKTRGQQVTLRCSPKSGHDTVSWYQQALGQGPQFIFQYYEEEERQRGNFPDRFSGHQFPNYSSELNVNALLLGDSALYLCASSLEMGWGYTQYFGPGTRLTVL.

The V call is TRBV19, the J call TRBJ1-5, with unresolved D. With 10 bases removed from V and 4 bases from J, the gap between germline ends came to 20 bases. CDR1 and CDR2 from the germline V gene are LNHDA and SQIVND (reference sequence). There are 15 residues in the CDR3. The DNA of the CDR3 is TGTGCCACTACCGTCGGAGCCAGGTGGAATCAGCCCCAGCATTTT. It encodes CATTVGARWNQPQHF.

This clonotype came up many times. The chain couples TRBV7-3 to TRBJ1-5; D unresolved. CDR1 and CDR2 (germline): SGHTA, FQGTGA. The V end lost 5 bases, the J end lost 0 bases, and 11 bases lay between the germline ends. The CDR3 runs 15 residues. For the CDR3, the DNA is TGTGCCAGCAGCGACACACGATATAGCAATCAGCCCCAGCATTTT. This encodes CASSDTRYSNQPQHF.

The rearrangement joins TRBV12-3 or TRBV12-4 to TRBJ2-7, with D perhaps TRBD1 (6 bases). The CDR3 length is 14 residues. V gave up 3 bases and J gave up 2 bases, with 11 bases separating them. In DNA, the CDR3 is TGTGCCAGCAGTTTGGGGGCTAGAACCTACGAGCAGTACTTC. This sequence encodes CASSLGARTYEQYF.

The chain links TRBV19 to TRBJ2-3, with D unclear. Germline values: CDR1 LNHDA, CDR2 SQIVND (reference sequence). The V and J ends lost 3 bases and 4 bases respectively, with 11 bases between them. The CDR3 runs to 14 residues. As DNA, the CDR3 is TGTGCCAGTAGTATTCCGGGTTATCCAGATACGCAGTATTTT. Translated, it gives CASSIPGYPDTQYF.

This clonotype was counted between two and nine times. The V call is TRBV2, the J call TRBJ1-1; D might be TRBD1 (5 bases). The CDR3 sequence is 16 residues long. V dropped 1 base and J dropped 4 bases, with 16 bases sitting between them. Germline V gene sequence: CDR1 SNHLY, CDR2 FYNNEI. CDR3 sequence: CASSEVRDLSRTEAFF. CDR3 sequence (DNA): TGTGCCAGCAGTGAAGTAAGGGACCTGAGCCGCACTGAAGCTTTCTTT.

A word on this clonotype: The CDR3 end shows no conserved phenylalanine or tryptophan, and so a read error is likely. The chain joins TRBV4-1 to TRBJ2-5; TRBD1 is a possible D gene (5 bases). The CDR3 runs 14 residues. Germline CDR1 reads MGHRA; CDR2 reads YSYEKL. Trimming shortened V by 4 bases and J by 5 bases, and 14 bases separated the two germline ends. The CDR3 spells CASSLAGFGETQYL. The CDR3 DNA reads TGCGCCAGCAGCCTGGCAGGGTTTGGGGAGACCCAGTACTTA.

This clonotype was recorded many times. J is TRBJ2-6 and V is TRBV7-2, with 9 bases fitting TRBD1. Germline V lookup: CDR1 SGHTA, CDR2 FQGNSA. V lost 5 bases, J lost 2 bases, and 10 bases stayed unmatched. The CDR3 covers 18 residues. The DNA of the CDR3 is TGTGCCAGCAGCCCCCGGGCCGGGACAGGGCCTGGGGCCAACGTCCTGACTTTC. This sequence encodes CASSPRAGTGPGANVLTF.

V is TRBV27 and J is TRBJ2-5; D unresolved. This CDR3 has 14 residues. CDR1 is MNHEY, CDR2 SMNVEV, per germline (reference sequence). The V end lost 2 bases, the J end lost 4 bases, and 11 bases lay between the germline ends. The CDR3 sequence is CASSLTSRRETQYF. CDR3 bases: TGTGCCAGCAGTTTAACCTCAAGGCGAGAGACCCAGTACTTC.

This clonotype has at least ten counts. V and J are TRBV7-2 and TRBJ2-3, with 16 bases that match TRBD2. Germline V gene sequence: CDR1 SGHTA, CDR2 FQGNSA. The CDR3 runs to 18 residues. The trim removed 2 bases at V and 4 bases at J, leaving 6 bases unmatched. In DNA, the CDR3 is TGTGCCAGCAGCTTAAGGGGGACTAGCGGGAGGGGGGCAGATACGCAGTATTTT. Translating it yields CASSLRGTSGRGADTQYF.

The chain couples TRBV4-3 to TRBJ1-2, with D hard to call. The germline V and J ends were trimmed by 0 bases and 0 bases, with 8 bases remaining between them. Germline CDR1 is LGHNA and CDR2 is YSLEER. The CDR3 totals 15 residues. In nucleotides, the CDR3 is TGCGCCAGCAGCCAAGATTTGCTAGCTAACTATGGCTACACCTTC. This gives the protein CASSQDLLANYGYTF.

The V call is TRBV7-6, the J call TRBJ2-3; 8 bases align to TRBD2. J gave up 3 bases and V 1 base, and 6 bases lay outside the gene matches. The CDR3 spans 16 residues. Germline V lookup: CDR1 SGHVS, CDR2 FNYEAQ. CDR3: CASSLESGSKTDTQYF. DNA of the CDR3: TGTGCCAGCAGCTTAGAGAGCGGGAGTAAGACAGATACGCAGTATTTT. The full variable domain, in which reference TRBV7-6 and TRBJ2-3 provide the parts outside the CDR3, is GAGVSQSPRYKVTKRGQDVALRCDPISGHVSLYWYRQALGQGPEFLTYFNYEAQQDKSGLPNDRFSAERPEGSISTLTIQRTEQRDSAMYRCASSLESGSKTDTQYFGPGTRLTVL.

In its sample, this clonotype was seen a few times. The chain carries TRBV6-2 or TRBV6-3 and TRBJ2-7, with a possible D match to TRBD2 (6 bases). The CDR3 length is 12 residues. V shed 5 bases and J shed 12 bases, with 17 bases lying between them. Germline V lookup: CDR1 MNHEY, CDR2 SVGEGT. DNA for the CDR3: TGTGCCAGCAGTCCCACGGAGGGCGGTGTGTACGTC. It yields the protein CASSPTEGGVYV.

This clonotype occurred a few times. The chain links TRBV25-1 to TRBJ2-1, with a tentative D call TRBD1 (5 bases). The CDR3 length is 14 residues. Looked up from germline, CDR1 is MGHDK and CDR2 is SYGVNS. The V gene lost 1 base and the J gene lost 8 bases, with 12 bases spanning the gap. CDR3 sequence reads: CASSESRGVDEQFF. CDR3 in DNA: TGTGCCAGCAGTGAATCTAGGGGTGTCGATGAGCAGTTCTTC.

V usage is TRBV3-1 and J usage is TRBJ2-1; D tentatively reads TRBD1 or TRBD2 (5 bases each). This CDR3 region has 13 residues. V was pared by 0 bases and J by 12 bases, with 12 bases between. The germline V gene encodes CDR1 LGHDT and CDR2 YNNKEL (reference sequence). CDR3 DNA: TGTGCCAGCAGCCAAGAAGGGGACGATCGGCAGTTCTTC. This codes for CASSQEGDDRQFF.

The gene calls are TRBV7-2 and TRBJ1-5; TRBD1 aligns across 7 bases. Germline loops: CDR1 SGHTA, CDR2 FQGNSA. The J segment lost 2 bases and the V segment lost 2 bases, leaving 3 bases of the junction unmatched. The CDR3 is 15 residues long. The CDR3 here is CASSLSGGRNQPQHF. As DNA, the CDR3 is TGTGCCAGCAGCTTATCAGGGGGACGCAATCAGCCCCAGCATTTT.

This CDR3 is CSAKERRYSYEQYF. DNA for the CDR3: TGCAGTGCTAAGGAACGGCGGTACTCCTACGAGCAGTACTTC. The gene calls are TRBV20-1 and TRBJ2-7; D remains unclear. The ends were cut back, 4 bases at V and 0 bases at J, with 13 bases in the middle. Germline CDR1 is DFQATT and CDR2 is SNEGSKA (reference sequence). The CDR3 extends over 14 amino acids.

V gene TRBV28 combines with J gene TRBJ2-1; unclear D gene. Germline CDR1 is MDHEN and CDR2 is SYDVKM. The ends were cut back, 6 bases at V and 10 bases at J, with 22 bases in the middle. CDR3 length equals 15 residues. The CDR3 spells CASSLPTWEDREQFF. In nucleotides, the CDR3 is TGTGCCAGCAGCCTCCCGACTTGGGAAGATCGGGAGCAGTTCTTC.

This clonotype has more than one count but fewer than ten. The gene calls are TRBV10-3 and TRBJ2-7; TRBD2 matches 8 bases. Unmatched junction bases numbered 3, after V lost 2 bases and J lost 3 bases. Germline V lookup: CDR1 ENHRY, CDR2 SYGVKD. This CDR3 spans 14 amino acids. The CDR3 DNA reads as TGTGCCATCAGTGAGCCCCGGGAGGGCTACGAGCAGTACTTC. Amino acid sequence: CAISEPREGYEQYF.

In this sample, this clonotype turned up a few times. The rearrangement links TRBV18 to TRBJ2-1; D is unclear. Germline CDR1 and CDR2: KGHSH and LQKENI. Trimming removed 0 bases at V and 5 bases at J, with 8 bases between. CDR3 length: 14 amino acids. CDR3 in amino acids: CASSPPRADNEQFF. The CDR3 DNA reads TGTGCCAGCTCACCACCCAGAGCCGACAATGAGCAGTTCTTC.

This clonotype was counted only a few times. The chain has TRBV12-3 or TRBV12-4 and TRBJ1-4, with 7 bases that match TRBD1. The ends lost 3 bases at V and 7 bases at J; junction bases unmatched: 5. The CDR3 runs to 14 residues. The CDR3 is CASSLRGRGEKLFF. The CDR3 DNA follows: TGTGCCAGCAGTTTGAGGGGGCGGGGTGAAAAACTGTTTTTT.

V is TRBV4-1 and J is TRBJ2-1; unclear D gene. Germline V lookup: CDR1 MGHRA, CDR2 YSYEKL. The CDR3 covers 15 residues. V shed 1 base and J shed 5 bases, with 12 bases lying between them. CDR3 DNA: TGCGCCAGCAGCCAAGGACCCCAGGTAAACAATGAGCAGTTCTTC. This encodes CASSQGPQVNNEQFF.

The V call is TRBV20-1, the J call TRBJ2-7, with D perhaps TRBD2 (5 bases). The CDR3 covers 14 residues. V lost 1 base to trimming and J lost 0 bases, with 10 bases between them. CDR1 and CDR2 from the germline V gene are DFQATT and SNEGSKA (reference sequence). The CDR3 region is CSARGGSSSYEQYF. The CDR3 nucleotides read TGCAGTGCTAGAGGAGGGAGTAGCTCCTACGAGCAGTACTTC.

The chain combines TRBV28 with TRBJ2-1; 10 bases align to TRBD2. V gave up 4 bases and J gave up 4 bases; unmatched junction bases: 13. Germline lookup yields CDR1 MDHEN and CDR2 SYDVKM. CDR3 size: 18 residues. The CDR3 loop is CASSSFPRTSGVYNEQFF. The CDR3 DNA reads TGTGCCAGCAGTTCTTTTCCCAGAACTAGCGGGGTTTACAATGAGCAGTTCTTC.

This clonotype was seen a few times. The chain is built from TRBV6-1 and TRBJ2-7; 11 positions match TRBD1. The CDR3 is 13 residues long. Per the germline V gene, CDR1 is MNHNS and CDR2 is SASEGT. The V segment lost 1 base and the J segment 9 bases; nucleotides outside the gene matches: 2. The CDR3 loop is CASSEGTGGGQYV. The CDR3 region has the DNA TGTGCCAGCAGTGAAGGGACAGGGGGCGGGCAGTACGTC.